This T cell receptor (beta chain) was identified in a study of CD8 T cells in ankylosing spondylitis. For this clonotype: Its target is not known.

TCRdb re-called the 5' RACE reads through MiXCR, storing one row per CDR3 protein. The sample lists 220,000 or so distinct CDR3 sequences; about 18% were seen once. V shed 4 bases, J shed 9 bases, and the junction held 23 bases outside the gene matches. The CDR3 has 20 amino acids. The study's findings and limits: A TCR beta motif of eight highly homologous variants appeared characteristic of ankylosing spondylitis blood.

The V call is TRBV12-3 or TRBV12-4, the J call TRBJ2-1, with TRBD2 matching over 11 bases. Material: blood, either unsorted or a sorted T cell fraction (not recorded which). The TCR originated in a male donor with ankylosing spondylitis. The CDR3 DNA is TGTGCCAGCAGTTGGGGGGGTCTGGCTAGCGGGGGGCCTCGTGAAGGTGAGCAGTTCTTC. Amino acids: CASSWGGLASGGPREGEQFF.